This T cell receptor beta chain was identified during a study of lymphopenia after photon versus proton radiotherapy. General observations from the study: Authors raise, but do not show, better survival with proton therapy. Proton therapy kept repertoires fairly stable, unlike photons, which gained effector/memory cells. Oligoclonal CD8+ Temra expansion after nadir drove photon patients' diversity drop.

From germline, CDR1 is SEHNR and CDR2 FQNEAQ (reference sequence). The CDR3 is made up of 12 amino acids. Trimming took 5 bases from V and 11 from J, leaving 15 bases between them. Generated by immunoSEQ multiplex PCR, the TCRdb table keeps only in-frame clones and is missing some. This sample yields around 64,000 clones, of which 92% are seen a single time; about 2.2% belongs to the top ten. A remark on this clone: The antigen is not known.

The TCR sequence derives from a woman between 40 and 55 years old with cholangiocarcinoma. The chain links TRBV7-9 to TRBJ1-1, with a weak D call TRBD1 (5 bases). This specimen consisted of peripheral blood, obtained from a patient treated with photon-based radiotherapy. The CDR3 bases are TGTGCCAGCAGCCCCACAGCGGGGGAGGCTTTCTTT. It codes for CASSPTAGEAFF.